A selection of T cell receptor beta chains follows, all from one sample in a study of post-analysis software for immune sequencing data. TCRdb redid the calling of the PCR reads with MiXCR, one entry per CDR3 protein. This sample has about 540,000 distinct CDR3 sequences; roughly 34% occur once, and the top ten carry around 6%. The sequenced sample consisted of blood. The receptors shown here come from a girl aged 2 to 17 with multiple sclerosis. Both conserved end residues are part of each CDR3. The D gene is left open where the match is weak. Clone size is not always given. Where it is, it says once, few, many or a class for expanded clones.

>-|14|TRBV3-1|-|TRBJ1-3
CASSRSLSGNTIYF
TGTGCCAGCAGCCGCAGCCTCTCTGGAAACACCATATATTTT
>few|12|TRBV11-2|-|TRBJ2-1
CASSLVAGQQFF
TGTGCCAGCAGCTTAGTGGCAGGGCAGCAGTTCTTC
>-|13|TRBV6-5|-|TRBJ1-4
CASRGVRNEKLFF
TGTGCCAGCAGGGGAGTAAGGAATGAAAAACTGTTTTTT
>-|11|TRBV27|-|TRBJ2-7
CASSSSGEQYF
TGTGCCAGCAGTTCCAGTGGCGAGCAGTACTTC
>-|16|TRBV7-2|-|TRBJ2-5
CASSPGHYPLQETRYF
TGTGCCAGCAGCCCAGGTCACTACCCTCTCCAAGAGACCCGGTACTTC
>once|18|TRBV20-1|-|TRBJ1-5
CSAQTPWADTYSNQPQHF
TGCAGTGCTCAAACCCCCTGGGCAGACACTTATAGCAATCAGCCCCAGCATTTT
>few|14|TRBV6-5|-|TRBJ2-7
CVSSYSDSTYEQYF
TGTGTCAGCAGTTACTCGGACAGTACCTACGAGCAGTACTTC
>many|15|TRBV5-8|-|TRBJ1-4
CASSLGGLFNEKLFF
TGTGCCAGCAGCTTGGGGGGGCTGTTCAATGAAAAACTGTTTTTT
>few|16|TRBV3-1|-|TRBJ2-2
CASSQDLPGQTGELFF
TGTGCCAGCAGCCAAGATCTCCCAGGGCAAACCGGGGAGCTGTTTTTT
>few|14|TRBV13|TRBD2|TRBJ2-7
CASSLGRGYDEQYF
TGTGCCAGCAGCCTGGGGAGGGGTTATGACGAGCAGTACTTC
>-|14|TRBV7-9|TRBD1|TRBJ2-2
CASRTGGRSGELFF
TGTGCCAGCAGGACAGGGGGCCGTTCCGGGGAGCTGTTTTTT
>few|14|TRBV10-1|TRBD1|TRBJ1-1
CASSGNRGYTEAFF
TGCGCCAGCAGTGGGAACAGGGGATACACTGAAGCTTTCTTT
>few|15|TRBV29-1|TRBD2|TRBJ2-1
CSVAMRGGRDNEQFF
TGCAGCGTTGCTATGCGGGGGGGCCGAGACAATGAGCAGTTCTTC
>-|12|TRBV11-2|TRBD1|TRBJ2-7
CASKQQGFEQYF
TGTGCCAGTAAACAACAGGGGTTCGAGCAGTACTTC
>-|16|TRBV9|-|TRBJ1-1
CASSVGPLMANTEAFF
TGTGCCAGCAGCGTAGGGCCATTGATGGCAAACACTGAAGCTTTCTTT
>few|12|TRBV20-1|TRBD1|TRBJ2-7
CSASGQAYEQYF
TGCAGTGCTAGTGGACAGGCCTACGAGCAGTACTTC
>-|13|TRBV27|-|TRBJ1-2
CASSSQLSYGYTF
TGTGCCAGCAGCTCACAGCTGTCCTATGGCTACACCTTC
>few|16|TRBV4-1|TRBD2|TRBJ2-7
CASSQDSGRGGREQYF
TGCGCCAGCAGCCAAGATTCGGGGCGGGGGGGCCGCGAGCAGTACTTC
>-|14|TRBV29-1|-|TRBJ1-4
CSGRAGSTNEKLFF
TGCAGCGGGAGGGCAGGATCAACTAATGAAAAACTGTTTTTT
>-|13|TRBV9|-|TRBJ2-7
CASSVGTSYEQYF
TGTGCCAGCAGCGTAGGAACCAGCTACGAGCAGTACTTC
>few|15|TRBV20-1|-|TRBJ2-5
CSARSGSDRRETQYF
TGCAGTGCTAGATCTGGCAGCGACAGACGAGAGACCCAGTACTTC
>few|16|TRBV25-1|TRBD1|TRBJ2-1
CASWGGQGLPYNEQFF
TGTGCCAGTTGGGGGGGACAGGGCCTCCCCTACAATGAGCAGTTCTTC
>-|15|TRBV7-7|-|TRBJ2-5
CASSACGAEQETQYF
TGTGCTAGCAGCGCCTGCGGAGCGGAACAAGAGACCCAGTACTTC
>few|15|TRBV9|-|TRBJ1-2
CASTTDRAQNYGYTF
TGTGCCAGCACCACTGACAGAGCACAAAACTATGGCTACACCTTC
>-|16|TRBV12-3/TRBV12-4|-|TRBJ2-3
CASSTTDYASTDTQYF
TGTGCCAGCAGCACAACTGATTACGCTAGCACAGATACGCAGTATTTT
>few|16|TRBV7-9|TRBD2|TRBJ2-7
CAGSLRLAGDSYEQYF
TGTGCCGGCAGCTTGAGGCTAGCGGGGGACTCCTACGAGCAGTACTTC
>-|14|TRBV20-1|TRBD1|TRBJ1-2
CSARTQTGEGVYTF
TGCAGTGCTAGGACCCAGACAGGGGAAGGAGTCTACACCTTC
>-|15|TRBV5-6|-|TRBJ1-4
CASSLLQGTHEKLFF
TGTGCCAGCAGCCTGCTACAGGGTACGCATGAAAAACTGTTTTTT
>few|12|TRBV20-1|-|TRBJ2-1
CSAETGHNEQFF
TGCAGTGCAGAAACGGGGCACAATGAGCAGTTCTTC
>-|13|TRBV5-1|TRBD2|TRBJ2-1
CASSRGDQETQFF
TGCGCCAGCAGCCGGGGGGACCAAGAGACCCAGTTCTTC
>-|12|TRBV6-1|-|TRBJ2-7
CASSVDTYEQYF
TGTGCCAGCAGCGTGGACACCTACGAGCAGTACTTC
>-|14|TRBV7-2|-|TRBJ1-5
CASSLDRVNRPQHF
TGTGCCAGCAGCTTAGACAGGGTGAATCGGCCCCAGCATTTT
>few|12|TRBV5-1|-|TRBJ2-3
CASSWNTDTQYF
TGCGCCAGCAGCTGGAACACAGATACGCAGTATTTT
>-|14|TRBV7-3|-|TRBJ2-5
CASSLRSPQETQYF
TGTGCCAGCAGCTTAAGATCGCCCCAAGAGACCCAGTACTTC
>-|14|TRBV6-5|-|TRBJ1-1
CASSYSRRGTEAFF
TGTGCCAGCAGTTACTCGAGGCGGGGCACTGAAGCTTTCTTT
>few|14|TRBV5-1|-|TRBJ2-7
CASSLDGAAYEQYF
TGCGCCAGCAGCTTGGATGGGGCCGCCTACGAGCAGTACTTC
>-|13|TRBV2|-|TRBJ2-7
CATQPWGKGEQYF
TGTGCCACCCAGCCATGGGGTAAGGGCGAGCAGTACTTC
>few|12|TRBV6-1|-|TRBJ1-2
CASSPIGQGYTF
TGTGCCAGCAGCCCAATCGGGCAGGGATACACCTTC
>once|18|TRBV4-2|-|TRBJ2-3
CASSQGMEGPFITDTQYF
TGTGCCAGCAGCCAAGGGATGGAGGGACCCTTTATAACAGATACGCAGTATTTT
>-|13|TRBV12-3/TRBV12-4|-|TRBJ1-2
CASSPGSLSGYTF
TGTGCCAGCAGTCCAGGGTCTCTGTCGGGCTACACCTTC
>few|17|TRBV6-5|-|TRBJ2-6
CASSYQGRSSGANVLTF
TGTGCCAGCAGTTATCAGGGACGGAGCTCTGGGGCCAACGTCCTGACTTTC
>-|17|TRBV28|TRBD1|TRBJ1-6
CASSEPGQGVLNSPLHF
TGTGCCAGCAGTGAACCGGGACAGGGGGTATTGAATTCACCCCTCCACTTT